This T cell receptor beta chain was identified during a study of blood T cell repertoires in COVID-19. Study information: The samples span acute and convalescent COVID-19 from the United States, Italy and Spain. Nucleic acid was either cDNA or gDNA, and it came from T cells, B-cell-depleted T cells, or PBMCs.

As originally analysed: Quantification of nucleated cells was approximated via reference gene primer amplification. The table came from immunoSEQ multiplex PCR; TCRdb's copy has only in-frame clones and leaves some out. For V, J and clone size, that table is used; D and trimming come from the DNA. Here the sample spans around 51,000 clones, approximately 86% being singletons. The origin of this receptor is a woman of 80 years or more with acute or convalescent COVID-19. The sequenced sample consisted of peripheral blood.

CDR3 loop: CASSVGWRQGWTEAFF. CDR3 bases: TGTGCCAGCAGCGTAGGATGGCGACAGGGGTGGACTGAAGCTTTCTTT. V is TRBV9 and J is TRBJ1-1; 8 bases agree with TRBD1. Germline V gene lookup returns CDR1 SGDLS and CDR2 YYNGEE. CDR3 length: 16 amino acids. With 0 bases clipped from V and 5 bases from J, the junction kept 9 bases outside the gene matches.